Listed below are T cell receptor beta chains from one sample, sequenced in a study of blood T cell repertoires in COVID-19. Using immunoSEQ multiplex PCR, the repertoire was profiled, and TCRdb retains in-frame clones only, with some absent. The repertoire holds about 210,000 clones, roughly 90% seen once, with under 2% in the top ten. Material: peripheral blood. The receptors derive from a man between 18 and 35 years old with active or convalescent COVID-19. Each CDR3 is given with its conserved first and last residue. D genes are given only for firm matches. For some rows the clone size is stated as once, few or many, or as a class when expanded; others skip it.

>NA|TRBV5-1|15|NA|TRBJ2-1
CASSLSRGTVNEQFF
TGCGCCAGCAGCTTGTCGCGCGGGACGGTCAATGAGCAGTTCTTC
>NA|TRBV13|17|NA|TRBJ1-4
CASSLGDADSYNEKLFF
TGTGCCAGCAGCTTAGGGGACGCGGACAGCTATAATGAAAAACTGTTTTTT
>NA|TRBV7-3|17|TRBD2|TRBJ2-1
CASSLTRTSGAKDEQFF
TGTGCCAGCAGCTTAACCCGGACTAGCGGAGCGAAGGATGAGCAGTTCTTC
>NA|TRBV25-1|14|TRBD1|TRBJ1-2
CASSFGQGPYGYTF
TGTGCCAGCAGTTTCGGACAGGGACCCTATGGCTACACCTTC
>NA|TRBV19|15|TRBD2|TRBJ2-2
CASSFSGGAAGELFF
TGTGCCAGTAGTTTTAGCGGGGGGGCGGCCGGGGAGCTGTTTTTT
>once|TRBV27|16|TRBD1|TRBJ1-6
CASSLGTGVFNSPLHF
TGTGCCAGCAGTTTAGGGACAGGGGTTTTTAATTCACCCCTCCACTTT
>NA|TRBV18|15|TRBD1|TRBJ1-3
CASSQGQTSGNTIYF
TGTGCCAGCTCGCAGGGACAGACCTCTGGAAACACCATATATTTT
>few|TRBV6-5|15|TRBD1|TRBJ2-7
CASSSRQGVGYEQYF
TGTGCCAGCAGTTCAAGACAGGGGGTTGGCTACGAGCAGTACTTC
>NA|TRBV6-4|13|NA|TRBJ2-7
CATQQGRCHEQYF
TGTGCCACCCAACAGGGGAGGTGCCACGAGCAGTACTTC
>NA|TRBV7-2|17|TRBD2|TRBJ2-2
CASSLAGGRAVAGELFF
TGTGCCAGCAGCTTGGCCGGCGGGAGGGCCGTAGCCGGGGAGCTGTTTTTT
>NA|TRBV14|15|NA|TRBJ1-1
CASSWGGIMNTEAFF
TGTGCCAGCAGCTGGGGGGGGATTATGAACACTGAAGCTTTCTTT
>NA|TRBV6-5|15|TRBD2|TRBJ2-5
CASSLGRVAQETQYF
TGTGCCAGCAGTCTTGGGAGGGTGGCCCAAGAGACCCAGTACTTC
>NA|TRBV5-1|14|NA|TRBJ1-1
CASSPGGGSTEAFF
TGCGCCAGCAGCCCCGGGGGGGGGAGCACTGAAGCTTTCTTT
>NA|TRBV25-1|14|TRBD2|TRBJ2-7
CASSEFGLADEQYF
TGTGCCAGCAGTGAATTCGGACTAGCGGACGAGCAGTACTTC
>NA|TRBV2|14|TRBD2|TRBJ2-1
CASSGLAGVNEQFF
TGTGCCAGCAGTGGGCTAGCGGGAGTCAATGAGCAGTTCTTC
>NA|TRBV3-1/TRBV3-2|15|NA|TRBJ1-5
CASSHGQYSNQPQHF
TGTGCCAGCAGCCACGGACAGTATAGCAATCAGCCCCAGCATTTT
>NA|TRBV3-1/TRBV3-2|16|NA|TRBJ2-5
CASSRSLQQSQETQYF
TGTGCCAGCAGCCGAAGCCTACAGCAGTCTCAAGAGACCCAGTACTTC
>NA|TRBV16|15|TRBD1|TRBJ1-6
CASSQSGTANSPLHF
TGTGCCAGCAGCCAATCCGGGACAGCTAATTCACCCCTCCACTTT
>NA|TRBV5-4|16|TRBD2|TRBJ2-1
CASSPRLAGSYNEQFF
TGTGCCAGCAGCCCTAGACTAGCTGGATCCTACAATGAGCAGTTCTTC
>NA|TRBV18|14|NA|TRBJ2-7
CASSPTDTYYEQYF
TGTGCCAGCTCACCGACGGACACGTACTACGAGCAGTACTTC
>NA|TRBV5-1|16|TRBD2|TRBJ2-1
CASSFTTSGSYNEQFF
TGCGCCAGCAGCTTTACTACTAGCGGGAGCTACAATGAGCAGTTCTTC
>NA|TRBV4-2|17|TRBD1|TRBJ1-2
CASSPPLAGGANYGYTF
TGTGCCAGCAGCCCCCCCCTGGCAGGGGGCGCGAACTATGGCTACACCTTC